These 16 T cell receptor beta chains came from one sample sequenced in a study of tumor-infiltrating lymphocytes in primary liver carcinoma. TCR beta cDNA was made from approximately 500 ng total RNA with a constant-region primer. Each TCR beta library was derived from three nested multiplex PCR rounds that employed slightly modified ARM-PCR. With TRBV1-TRBV30 forward primers and a C-beta reverse primer, the first two PCR rounds were run for roughly 10 cycles each. TCRdb reprocessed the multiplex PCR reads with MiXCR, giving one entry per CDR3 protein. The sample has fewer than 150,000 distinct CDR3 sequences, about 68% seen once. Taking 20-30 mg of unsorted bulk tissue, the authors co-extracted RNA and DNA. The source material was liver tumor tissue from sampling region 1. Subset in this sample: tumor region T1, superior pole. The origin of the receptors is a woman aged 55-70 years with primary liver carcinoma and hepatitis B virus infection.

V gene TRBV12-3 or TRBV12-4 combines with J gene TRBJ1-4, with TRBD1 matching 7 bases. CDR3 size: 15 residues. J was trimmed by 10 bases and V by 3 bases; bases with no gene match: 11. The DNA of the CDR3 is TGTGCCAGCAGTTTTAAACAGGGGATGGTTGGAAAACTGTTTTTT. It yields the protein CASSFKQGMVGKLFF.

V and J are TRBV28 and TRBJ2-7; 9 bases agree with TRBD2. The CDR3 totals 15 residues. Trimming cost V 3 bases and J 2 bases; bases outside gene matches: 5. Germline V gene data show CDR1 as MDHEN and CDR2 as SYDVKM. This chain's CDR3 is CASSFAGGRTYEQYF. The CDR3 DNA reads TGTGCCAGCAGTTTTGCGGGAGGGAGAACCTACGAGCAGTACTTC.

With respect to this clonotype: Given the absence of the conserved phenylalanine or tryptophan at the CDR3 end, a read error is likely. The chain is built from TRBV10-3 and TRBJ2-2; 12 bases agree with TRBD2. With 8 bases clipped from V and 5 bases from J, the junction kept 6 bases outside the gene matches. CDR3 length: 15 residues. Per germline, CDR1 ENHRY and CDR2 SYGVKD. The CDR3 DNA sequence: TGTGCCATCGGGTCTAGCGGGAGGGGTACCGGGGAGCTGTTTGTT. Protein sequence: CAIGSSGRGTGELFV.

As to this clonotype: A junction boundary mismatches the germline segment, possibly from a read error. J is TRBJ2-1 and V is TRBV11-2, with 7 nucleotides matching TRBD2. The CDR3 is 15 amino acids. CDR1 is SGHAT and CDR2 is FQNNGV in the germline V gene. For the CDR3, the DNA is TGTGCCAGCAGCTTAAATGGGACTAACTACAATAAGCAGTTCTTC. Amino acids: CASSLNGTNYNKQFF.

The CDR3 region has the DNA TGTGCCAGCAGCATTGGACAGGGGGCCTGCAATGAGCAGTTCTTC. It specifies CASSIGQGACNEQFF. This sequence joins TRBV5-6 and TRBJ2-1; 11 bases agree with TRBD1. The CDR3 sequence is 15 residues long. Per the germline V gene, CDR1 is SGHDT and CDR2 is YYEEEE. V was pared by 4 bases and J by 6 bases, with 6 bases of the junction left unmatched.

As for this clonotype: One base away lies a much larger clone, so this may be a sequencing read error. Without the conserved terminal phenylalanine or tryptophan, this CDR3 likely stems from a read error. V and J are TRBV10-3 and TRBJ2-1; no reliable D call. The germline V gene encodes CDR1 ENHRY and CDR2 SYGVKD. This CDR3 comprises 14 residues. Trimming pared 10 bases from V and 5 bases from J, leaving 18 bases between. CDR3 DNA sequence: TGTGCCAGCACCCAGCCCGGTGTAAACAATGAGCAGTTCTTG. Encoded protein: CASTQPGVNNEQFL.

The chain links TRBV5-5 to TRBJ2-5; 9 positions match TRBD2. There are 17 residues in the CDR3. Germline CDR1 SGHKS, CDR2 YYEKEE (reference sequence). The J segment lost 2 bases and the V segment lost 2 bases, leaving 10 bases of the junction unmatched. CDR3 amino acids: CASSLTSGRTGQETQYF. CDR3 coding DNA: TGTGCCAGCAGCTTAACTAGCGGGCGCACGGGGCAAGAGACCCAGTACTTC.

This clonotype was counted at least ten times. The chain uses TRBV6-1 and TRBJ1-3, with a possible D match to TRBD1 (5 bases). V gave up 5 bases and J gave up 2 bases, with 10 bases separating them. Looked up from germline, CDR1 is MNHNS and CDR2 is SASEGT. The CDR3 runs 14 residues. DNA of the CDR3: TGTGCCAGCAGTCGCCAGGGTACTGGAAACACCATATATTTT. This codes for CASSRQGTGNTIYF.

Remarks on this clonotype: This sequence may be a read error, since a much larger clone differs from it by one base. Lacking the conserved final phenylalanine or tryptophan, this CDR3 likely reflects a read error. The chain has TRBV7-9 and TRBJ2-1; TRBD2 agrees at 11 bases. This CDR3 has 18 residues. V lost 1 base to trimming and J lost 4 bases; unmatched junction nucleotides: 9. Germline CDR1 is SEHNR and CDR2 is FQNEAQ (reference sequence). The CDR3 loop is CASSLVLGLAGGYNEQFL. Written as DNA, the CDR3 is TGTGCCAGCAGCTTAGTTCTCGGGCTAGCGGGAGGTTACAATGAGCAGTTCTTA.

This clonotype was observed a handful of times. The rearrangement uses TRBV7-9 and TRBJ2-1, with TRBD1 identical over 12 bases. The CDR3 has 16 amino acids. Germline values: CDR1 SEHNR, CDR2 FQNEAQ (reference sequence). V gave up 5 bases and J gave up 7 bases; unmatched junction bases: 9. The CDR3 loop reads CASSIPGTGGGNEQFF. DNA for the CDR3: TGTGCCAGCAGCATCCCCGGGACAGGGGGCGGGAATGAGCAGTTCTTC.

Of note for this clonotype: This could be a read error, since a much larger clone is one nucleotide away. The J gene is TRBJ2-7, the V gene TRBV12-3 or TRBV12-4, with D perhaps TRBD1 (5 bases). The CDR3 runs 13 residues. The ends were cut back, 2 bases at V and 5 bases at J, with 10 bases in the middle. CDR3 sequence: CASSLRKGDEQYF. The CDR3 DNA reads TGTGCCAGCAGTTTACGGAAAGGGGACGAGCAGTACTTC.

The genes are TRBV11-2 and TRBJ2-2; D unclear. The CDR3 is 14 residues long. Germline V gene lookup returns CDR1 SGHAT and CDR2 FQNNGV. Trimming took off 4 bases at V and 7 bases at J, with 13 bases between the two ends. CDR3 DNA sequence: TGTGCCAGCAGCTCCGGACCTACATGCGGGGAGCTGTTTTTT. Amino acid sequence: CASSSGPTCGELFF.

This clonotype was observed many times. This may arise from a read error, as a much more abundant clone is one base away. The gene calls are TRBV11-2 and TRBJ2-5; TRBD2 agrees at 8 bases. CDR3 size: 14 residues. Germline lookup yields CDR1 SGHAT and CDR2 FQNNGV. V lost 3 bases to trimming and J lost 3 bases; unmatched junction nucleotides: 3. The CDR3, as DNA: TGTGCCAGCAGCTTCGGCGGGAGGAAAGAGACCCAGTACTTC. Translating it yields CASSFGGRKETQYF.

This clonotype qualifies as medium-sized (0.01 to 0.1%). The chain joins TRBV11-1 to TRBJ2-1; no reliable D call. The CDR3 consists of 14 residues. The ends were cut back, 3 bases at V and 3 bases at J, with 9 bases in the middle. Germline CDR1 SGHAT, CDR2 FQDESV (reference sequence). DNA of the CDR3: TGTGCCAGCAGCTTCCTGACGCACTACAATGAGCAGTTCTTC. It is translated as CASSFLTHYNEQFF.

The chain uses TRBV6-5 and TRBJ1-1; D may be TRBD1 (6 bases). This CDR3 spans 17 amino acids. CDR1 is MNHEY and CDR2 is SVGAGI in the germline V gene. V gave up 0 bases and J gave up 6 bases, with 20 bases separating them. CDR3 protein: CASSYSLSGHSGAEAFF. CDR3 bases: TGTGCCAGCAGTTACTCGTTATCGGGACATTCGGGGGCTGAAGCTTTCTTT.

As regards this clonotype: One junction end disagrees with the germline gene, perhaps due to a read error. The gene calls are TRBV11-2 and TRBJ1-2, with D perhaps matching TRBD1 (5 bases). Per the germline V gene, CDR1 is SGHAT and CDR2 is FQNNGV. The CDR3 spans 14 residues. Here the CDR3 reads CASSPLLGHYGHTF. The CDR3 region has the DNA TGTGCCAGTAGCCCTCTTCTGGGGCACTATGGCCACACCTTC.